The clone carrying this T cell receptor (beta chain) came up many times. This entry belongs to a study of Graves' ophthalmopathy and Graves' hyperthyroidism. V lost 4 bases and J 7 bases, leaving 11 bases between the germline ends. Germline CDR1 is MNHEY and CDR2 is SMNVEV (reference sequence). The CDR3 consists of 13 residues. The hyperthyroidism patients, aged 18 to 65, had been newly diagnosed, with under 2 months' duration. Amplification of the TCR beta CDR3 regions used RNA transcripts (as template). The first-round RT-PCR employed HTBI primers together with the Qiagen OneStep RT-PCR kit. A multiplex PCR was then performed as the second round. TCRdb redid the calling of the multiplex PCR reads with MiXCR, one entry per CDR3 protein. The sample lists 20,000 to 30,000 distinct CDR3 sequences; approximately 48% were seen once.

This chain links TRBV27 with TRBJ1-5, with unresolved D. The TCR comes from an adult woman with stable Graves' hyperthyroidism. The source material was peripheral blood. For the CDR3, the DNA is TGTGCCAGCAGTTGGTCGGAGAAACAGCCCCAGCATTTT. Amino acids: CASSWSEKQPQHF.